Listed here are 9 T cell receptor beta chains from one sample, sequenced in a study of sequential checkpoint blockade in melanoma. Measured with immunoSEQ multiplex PCR; TCRdb has only the in-frame clones, and not every one. There are under 15,000 clones in the sample; 74% occur only once, and more than 20% lies in the top ten. Treatment noted: randomized to nivolumab then ipilimumab (arm A) or the reverse (arm B). Source: CD8+ T cells sorted from blood (inferred from file names), taken from a patient given nivolumab and ipilimumab in sequence. The source is a human donor with melanoma.

This clone was found a few times. This chain uses TRBV15 with TRBJ1-3; TRBD1 matches 9 bases. With V trimmed by 8 bases and J by 0 bases, 8 bases remained unmatched. Germline-derived CDR1 and CDR2 are LNHNV and YYDKDF (reference sequence). The CDR3 totals 16 residues. CDR3 sequence reads: CATARDRANSGNTIYF. In nucleotides, the CDR3 is TGTGCCACCGCGCGGGACAGGGCCAACTCTGGAAACACCATATATTTT.

V gene TRBV7-2 combines with J gene TRBJ1-4; D possibly corresponds to TRBD1 (6 bases). The length of the CDR3 is 13 residues. V lost 4 bases, J lost 4 bases, and 7 bases lay in between. In germline, CDR1 is SGHTA, CDR2 FQGNSA. CDR3 nucleotides: TGTGCCAGCAGCTCGGACAGTAATGAAAAACTGTTTTTT. It codes for CASSSDSNEKLFF.

The chain uses TRBV25-1 and TRBJ1-1; no definite D call. The CDR3 has 13 amino acids. Per germline, CDR1 MGHDK and CDR2 SYGVNS. Trimming removed 2 bases at V and 5 bases at J, with 9 bases between. The CDR3 region is CASSEGRRTEAFF. The CDR3, as DNA: TGTGCCAGCAGTGAAGGCAGGAGGACTGAAGCTTTCTTT.

The rearrangement links TRBV7-8 to TRBJ2-7, with a possible D match to TRBD1 (5 bases). V gave up 5 bases and J gave up 3 bases, with 11 bases separating them. Germline assignment: CDR1 SGHVS and CDR2 FQNEAQ. The CDR3 has 13 residues. The CDR3 reads CASSGAYFYEQYV. The CDR3 DNA sequence: TGTGCCAGCAGCGGGGCATATTTCTACGAGCAGTACGTC.

The chain combines TRBV4-3 with TRBJ1-2; 9 bases are a match to TRBD1. V lost 0 bases, J lost 4 bases, and 6 bases stayed unmatched. This CDR3 is built from 16 residues. The germline V gene has CDR1 LGHNA and CDR2 YSLEER. CDR3: CASSQDRGQGVYGYTF. CDR3 nucleotide sequence: TGCGCCAGCAGCCAAGATAGGGGACAGGGTGTCTATGGCTACACCTTC.

The chain has TRBV18 and TRBJ2-1, with D uncertain. This CDR3 is 15 amino acids long. The V end was cut by 0 bases, the J end by 8 bases, with 14 bases between. Per germline, CDR1 KGHSH and CDR2 LQKENI. The CDR3: CASSPPQQPGDEQFF. For the CDR3, the DNA is TGTGCCAGCTCACCACCCCAACAACCAGGCGATGAGCAGTTCTTC.

The rearrangement links TRBV10-2 to TRBJ2-4, with 9 bases fitting TRBD1. Unmatched junction bases numbered 6, after V lost 2 bases and J lost 1 base. The germline V gene has CDR1 WSHSY and CDR2 SAAADI. The CDR3 runs 17 residues. CDR3 region: CASSENEGQGAKNIQYF. CDR3 nucleotide sequence: TGCGCCAGCAGTGAGAACGAAGGACAGGGGGCCAAAAACATTCAGTACTTC.

The V gene is TRBV7-2, the J gene TRBJ2-5, with 8 bases aligning to TRBD2. The CDR3 runs to 15 residues. CDR1 and CDR2 (germline): SGHTA, FQGNSA. The V segment lost 4 bases and the J segment 3 bases; nucleotides outside the gene matches: 7. DNA of the CDR3: TGTGCCAGCAGCTCGCTTAGAGCGGGAGAAGAGACCCAGTACTTC. It yields the protein CASSSLRAGEETQYF. Together with reference TRBV7-2 and TRBJ2-5, the CDR3 gives the full variable domain: GAGVSQSPSNKVTEKGKDVELRCDPISGHTALYWYRQSLGQGLEFLIYFQGNSAPDKSGLPSDRFSAERTGGSVSTLTIQRTQQEDSAVYLCASSSLRAGEETQYFGPGTRLLVL.

The table lists this clone with a few counts. The chain couples TRBV6-5 to TRBJ1-3; D is unclear. CDR1 is MNHEY and CDR2 is SVGAGI in the germline V gene. The germline V and J ends were trimmed by 8 bases and 4 bases, with 15 bases remaining between them. The CDR3 spans 14 residues. CDR3 residues: CASATPAGGNTIYF. The CDR3 nucleotides read TGTGCCAGCGCAACCCCGGCCGGGGGAAACACCATATATTTT.